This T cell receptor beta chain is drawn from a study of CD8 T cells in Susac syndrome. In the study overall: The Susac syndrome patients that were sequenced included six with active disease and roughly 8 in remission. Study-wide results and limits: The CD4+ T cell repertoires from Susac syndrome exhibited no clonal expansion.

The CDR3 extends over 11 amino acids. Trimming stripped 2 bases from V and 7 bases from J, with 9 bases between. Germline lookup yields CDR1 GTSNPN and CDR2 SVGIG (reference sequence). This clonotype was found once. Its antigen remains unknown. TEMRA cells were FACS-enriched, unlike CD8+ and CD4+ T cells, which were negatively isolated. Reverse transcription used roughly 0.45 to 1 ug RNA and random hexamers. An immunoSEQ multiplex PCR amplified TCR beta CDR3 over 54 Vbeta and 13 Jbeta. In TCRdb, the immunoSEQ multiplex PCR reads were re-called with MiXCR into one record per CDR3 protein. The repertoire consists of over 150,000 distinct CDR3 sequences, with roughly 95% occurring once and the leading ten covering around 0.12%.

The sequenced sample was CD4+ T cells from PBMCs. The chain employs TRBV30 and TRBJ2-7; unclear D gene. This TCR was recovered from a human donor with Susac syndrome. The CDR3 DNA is TGTGCCTGGAGTCAGGAACGGGAGCAGTACTTC. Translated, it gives CAWSQEREQYF.